The subject of this entry is one TCR beta chain. Its antigen is unidentified. Compared with germline, one end of the junction differs, possibly owing to a read error. The record originates from a study of identical twins. Whole-study results and caveats: Zero-insertion findings could be partly confounded by invariant cells (MAIT and iNKT cells). Excess sharing between twins was weaker in beta out-of-frame sequences. Memory repertoires lacked the insertion deficit that abundant cord blood beta clonotypes showed.

This CDR3 contains 16 residues. Germline CDR1 and CDR2: SGHVS and FQNEAQ. Carrying unique molecular identifiers, the cDNA also gained a universal primer site through template switching. Each CDR3 protein gets one entry after TCRdb re-called the 5' RACE reads with MiXCR. The sample shows roughly 1,500,000 distinct CDR3 sequences, more than 30% of them seen only once. Material: cord blood. The source is a newborn girl in good health. This sequence joins TRBV7-8 and TRBJ2-1; TRBD2 aligns across 9 bases. CDR3 protein: CASSLASRLAVNEQLF. As DNA, the CDR3 is TGTGCCAGCAGCTTAGCGTCGCGACTAGCGGTTAATGAGCAGTTATTC.